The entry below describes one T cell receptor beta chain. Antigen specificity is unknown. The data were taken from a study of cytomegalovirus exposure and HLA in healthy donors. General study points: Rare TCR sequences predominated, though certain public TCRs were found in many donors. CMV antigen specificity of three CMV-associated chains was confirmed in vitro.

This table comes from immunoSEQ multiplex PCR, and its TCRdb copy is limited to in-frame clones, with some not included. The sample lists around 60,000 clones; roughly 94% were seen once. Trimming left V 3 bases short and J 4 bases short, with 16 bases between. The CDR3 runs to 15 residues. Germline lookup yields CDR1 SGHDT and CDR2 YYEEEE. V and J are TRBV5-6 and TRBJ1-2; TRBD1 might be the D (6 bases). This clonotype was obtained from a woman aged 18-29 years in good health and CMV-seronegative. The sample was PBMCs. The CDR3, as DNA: TGTGCCAGCAGCTCAGAAAGCAGGGGCAGCTATGGCTACACCTTC. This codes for CASSSESRGSYGYTF.